Listed below are T cell receptor beta chains from one sample, sequenced in a study of blood T cell repertoires in COVID-19. Only in-frame clones appear in the TCRdb table, and some are missing; sequencing was by immunoSEQ multiplex PCR. The table lists about 100,000 clones, roughly 88% of them singletons, with around 6.5% in the top ten. Specimen: peripheral blood. The receptors come from a woman in her fifties or sixties with acute or convalescent COVID-19. Each CDR3 is given with its conserved first and last residue. The D gene is left open where the match is weak. Size values are once, few and many counts, or a class for expanded clones, and some rows have none.

V gene: TRBV27
clone size: .
CDR3 length: 17
J gene: TRBJ2-2
D gene: TRBD2
CDR3 protein: CASSFLAGGQNTGELFF
CDR3 DNA: TGTGCCAGCAGTTTCCTAGCGGGAGGCCAGAACACCGGGGAGCTGTTTTTT

V gene: TRBV19
clone size: .
CDR3 length: 15
J gene: TRBJ1-1
D gene: .
CDR3 protein: CASSIVGLRNTEAFF
CDR3 DNA: TGTGCCAGTAGTATAGTTGGACTTCGGAACACTGAAGCTTTCTTT

V gene: TRBV7-8
clone size: .
CDR3 length: 14
J gene: TRBJ1-2
D gene: .
CDR3 protein: CASSLAGRGGGYTF
CDR3 DNA: TGTGCCAGCAGCTTAGCTGGGAGGGGCGGAGGCTACACCTTC

V gene: TRBV9
clone size: .
CDR3 length: 15
J gene: TRBJ2-5
D gene: TRBD2
CDR3 protein: CASSVVGEGSETQYF
CDR3 DNA: TGTGCCAGCAGCGTAGTGGGGGAGGGCTCGGAGACCCAGTACTTC

V gene: TRBV28
clone size: .
CDR3 length: 14
J gene: TRBJ2-3
D gene: .
CDR3 protein: CASSLVLVTDTQYF
CDR3 DNA: TGTGCCAGCAGTTTAGTGCTAGTGACAGATACGCAGTATTTT

V gene: TRBV28
clone size: once
CDR3 length: 12
J gene: TRBJ1-1
D gene: .
CDR3 protein: CASRGGVGEAFF
CDR3 DNA: TGTGCCAGTCGAGGGGGGGTGGGTGAAGCTTTCTTT

V gene: TRBV19
clone size: .
CDR3 length: 14
J gene: TRBJ2-2
D gene: .
CDR3 protein: CASSPLANTGELFF
CDR3 DNA: TGTGCCAGTAGTCCGCTAGCGAACACCGGGGAGCTGTTTTTT

V gene: TRBV7-8
clone size: few
CDR3 length: 15
J gene: TRBJ2-3
D gene: .
CDR3 protein: CASSHASRGTDTQYF
CDR3 DNA: TGTGCCAGCAGCCACGCCTCACGGGGCACAGATACGCAGTATTTT

V gene: TRBV15
clone size: .
CDR3 length: 17
J gene: TRBJ2-5
D gene: .
CDR3 protein: CATSRDRPGSRRETQYF
CDR3 DNA: TGTGCCACCAGCAGAGATCGTCCGGGGTCCCGGCGGGAGACCCAGTACTTC

V gene: TRBV19
clone size: .
CDR3 length: 17
J gene: TRBJ2-1
D gene: TRBD2
CDR3 protein: CASSIGLGLAGGLRQFF
CDR3 DNA: TGTGCCAGTAGTATAGGTCTTGGACTAGCGGGAGGCCTCAGGCAGTTCTTC

V gene: TRBV5-6
clone size: .
CDR3 length: 16
J gene: TRBJ1-3
D gene: .
CDR3 protein: CASSLDTGFSGNTIYF
CDR3 DNA: TGTGCCAGCAGCTTAGATACAGGTTTCTCTGGAAACACCATATATTTT

V gene: TRBV6-2/TRBV6-3
clone size: .
CDR3 length: 18
J gene: TRBJ2-1
D gene: TRBD2
CDR3 protein: CASSYSTFTSGEYNEQFF
CDR3 DNA: TGTGCCAGCAGTTACTCGACCTTTACTAGCGGAGAGTACAATGAGCAGTTCTTC

V gene: TRBV7-6
clone size: .
CDR3 length: 15
J gene: TRBJ2-3
D gene: .
CDR3 protein: CASSLGAGPRDTQYF
CDR3 DNA: TGTGCCAGCAGCTTAGGGGCAGGGCCCCGAGATACGCAGTATTTT

V gene: TRBV3-1/TRBV3-2
clone size: .
CDR3 length: 18
J gene: TRBJ2-2
D gene: TRBD2
CDR3 protein: CASSLPGLAGKNTGELFF
CDR3 DNA: TGTGCCAGCAGCCTGCCGGGACTAGCGGGAAAGAACACCGGGGAGCTGTTTTTT

V gene: TRBV12-3/TRBV12-4
clone size: .
CDR3 length: 12
J gene: TRBJ2-2
D gene: .
CDR3 protein: CASRLNTGELFF
CDR3 DNA: TGTGCCAGCAGACTAAACACCGGGGAGCTGTTTTTT

V gene: TRBV28
clone size: .
CDR3 length: 14
J gene: TRBJ1-5
D gene: .
CDR3 protein: CASSLPGAGQPQHF
CDR3 DNA: TGTGCCAGCAGTTTACCAGGGGCAGGCCAGCCCCAGCATTTT

V gene: TRBV9
clone size: .
CDR3 length: 14
J gene: TRBJ2-7
D gene: TRBD2
CDR3 protein: CASSGLAGTGEQYF
CDR3 DNA: TGTGCCAGCAGCGGACTAGCGGGAACGGGGGAGCAGTACTTC

V gene: TRBV6-5
clone size: .
CDR3 length: 15
J gene: TRBJ2-1
D gene: .
CDR3 protein: CASRPRDTTYNERFF
CDR3 DNA: TGTGCCAGCAGACCCCGGGACACCACATACAATGAGCGGTTCTTC

V gene: TRBV28
clone size: .
CDR3 length: 17
J gene: TRBJ2-6
D gene: .
CDR3 protein: CASSAPPTREGANVLTF
CDR3 DNA: TGTGCCAGCAGTGCTCCTCCGACCCGGGAGGGGGCCAACGTCCTGACTTTC

V gene: TRBV6-5
clone size: .
CDR3 length: 12
J gene: TRBJ1-1
D gene: .
CDR3 protein: CASSTMDTEAFF
CDR3 DNA: TGTGCCAGCAGTACAATGGACACTGAAGCTTTCTTT